Sequencing of this T cell receptor (beta chain) was carried out in a study of OX40 agonist ivuxolimab in advanced cancers. Whole-study context: As their treatment, patients were administered ivuxolimab, an agonistic anti-OX40 (CD134) antibody.

Profiling relied on immunoSEQ multiplex PCR, and the TCRdb table lists in-frame clones only, not all of them. The sample holds some 96,000 clones; about four fifths are singletons and the top ten take about 1.6%. The CDR3 has 14 amino acids. Germline CDR1 reads SGHKS; CDR2 reads YYEKEE (reference sequence). Trimming left V 1 base short and J 0 bases short, with 8 bases between. Exclusion of a patient followed from autoimmune disease history or systemic immunosuppression. The receptor was isolated from an adult with an advanced solid tumor such as melanoma, head and neck, liver or kidney cancer. The chain is built from TRBV5-5 and TRBJ2-7, with unresolved D. Sample: CD4+ or CD8+ T cells sorted from blood, taken in a trial of the OX40 agonist ivuxolimab. CDR3 coding DNA: TGTGCCAGCAGCTTGTTGGGTACCTCCTACGAGCAGTACTTC. Translation gives CASSLLGTSYEQYF.